This T cell receptor beta chain was captured by sequencing in a study of T-cell memory formation after mild COVID-19. With 3 bases removed from V and 0 bases from J, the gap between germline ends came to 9 bases. The CDR3 covers 15 residues. Germline V lookup: CDR1 SNHLY, CDR2 FYNNEI. TCRdb re-analysed the 5' RACE reads in MiXCR, keeping a single row per CDR3 protein. The repertoire has under 600,000 distinct CDR3 sequences, about a fifth of them found once; the top ten carry about 8.2%. V is TRBV2 and J is TRBJ1-5; D gene uncertain. The receptor comes from an adult woman who had mild COVID-19 (a few samples of this study predate the infection). Cell type and time point are not known. Input material: PBMCs or a T cell subset sorted from them (not recorded which). This chain's CDR3 is CASSDEIHSNQPQHF. CDR3 bases: TGTGCCAGCAGTGACGAGATCCATAGCAATCAGCCCCAGCATTTT. The full variable domain, completed using reference TRBV2 and TRBJ1-5, is EPEVTQTPSHQVTQMGQEVILRCVPISNHLYFYWYRQILGQKVEFLVSFYNNEISEKSEIFDDQFSVERPDGSNFTLKIRSTKLEDSAMYFCASSDEIHSNQPQHFGDGTRLSIL.